This passage covers 30 T cell receptor beta chains from one sample sequenced in a study of regulatory T cells in long-lasting Graves disease. Arm-PCR of CDR3 regions and iRepertoire HTBI primers were used to build TCR beta libraries. MiXCR, run by TCRdb on the multiplex PCR reads, gives a single entry per CDR3 protein. This table holds roughly 420,000 distinct CDR3 sequences, 15% to 18% found once. The time point is: newly diagnosed GD, antithyroid drugs for less than 3 months. The TCR library was made from RNA that had been extracted from PBMCs in TRIzol. The source was peripheral blood mononuclear cells (PBMCs), collected at new diagnosis, from a patient treated with antithyroid drugs. The source of these receptors is a female donor with Graves disease.

This clonotype was counted between two and nine times. The chain recombines TRBV5-1 with TRBJ2-7; maybe TRBD1 (5 bases). Germline values: CDR1 SGHRS, CDR2 YFSETQ. The ends were cut back, 4 bases at V and 6 bases at J, with 14 bases in the middle. The CDR3 is 13 amino acids. This CDR3 reads CASSTFQGTEQYF. The CDR3 DNA follows: TGCGCCAGCAGCACCTTTCAGGGTACCGAGCAGTACTTC.

This rearrangement joins TRBV7-9 to TRBJ2-3, with TRBD2 matching 15 bases. The V gene's germline CDR1 is SEHNR and CDR2 FQNEAQ (reference sequence). CDR3 length: 16 amino acids. J gave up 4 bases and V 5 bases, and 4 bases lay outside the gene matches. The CDR3 protein is CASSAGLAGGPDTQYF. CDR3 DNA: TGTGCCAGCAGCGCGGGACTAGCGGGGGGCCCAGATACGCAGTATTTT.

This clonotype was observed many times. The V and J genes are TRBV28 and TRBJ2-3; 13 bases agree with TRBD2. Germline CDR1 reads MDHEN; CDR2 reads SYDVKM. The CDR3 has 16 residues. J was trimmed by 5 bases and V by 6 bases; bases with no gene match: 8. The CDR3 DNA reads TGTGCCAGCAGACTGACTAGCGGGAGGATCCAAGATACGCAGTATTTT. This gives the protein CASRLTSGRIQDTQYF.

This rearrangement joins TRBV20-1 to TRBJ2-7; 16 bases are shared with TRBD2. The V segment lost 4 bases and the J segment 3 bases; nucleotides outside the gene matches: 12. Germline values: CDR1 DFQATT, CDR2 SNEGSKA (reference sequence). The CDR3 loop spans 18 amino acids. This CDR3 is CSATSRGLAGGVNYEQYF. CDR3 DNA sequence: TGCAGTGCTACTTCCCGGGGACTAGCGGGAGGGGTAAACTACGAGCAGTACTTC.

This chain joins TRBV16 and TRBJ1-2; no clear D. This CDR3 comprises 15 residues. Germline-derived CDR1 and CDR2 are KGHSY and FQNENV. V lost 0 bases, J lost 1 base, and 9 bases lay in between. The CDR3 DNA is TGTGCCAGCAGCCAATCTGGCGGGCTTAACTATGGCTACACCTTC. It yields the protein CASSQSGGLNYGYTF.

This clonotype was counted ten times or more. The V call is TRBV20-1, the J call TRBJ2-7; D remains ambiguous. V lost 1 base and J lost 1, with 2 bases in between. From germline, CDR1 is DFQATT and CDR2 SNEGSKA (reference sequence). This CDR3 has 11 amino acids. The CDR3: CSARGSYEQYF. For the CDR3, the DNA is TGCAGTGCTAGAGGATCCTACGAGCAGTACTTC.

Many counts were recorded for this clonotype. This chain joins TRBV27 and TRBJ2-5, with TRBD2 as a possible D gene (6 bases). V was trimmed by 6 bases and J by 1 base, leaving 9 bases between them. This CDR3 comprises 13 residues. The V gene's germline CDR1 is MNHEY and CDR2 SMNVEV (reference sequence). DNA for the CDR3: TGTGCCAGCAGCCACGGGAGCCAAGAGACCCAGTACTTC. Amino acids: CASSHGSQETQYF.

This clonotype was picked up a small number of times. This chain connects TRBV15 to TRBJ2-1, with 7 nucleotides matching TRBD1. This CDR3 has 16 residues. Germline CDR1 is LNHNV and CDR2 is YYDKDF (reference sequence). Trimming took 0 bases from V and 0 from J; bases not matched to a gene: 2. CDR3 sequence (DNA): TGTGCCACCAGCAGAGATCAGGGGGTCTCCTACAATGAGCAGTTCTTC. It specifies CATSRDQGVSYNEQFF.

This clonotype was detected ten times or more. The chain carries TRBV12-3 or TRBV12-4 and TRBJ2-7, with D possibly being TRBD1 or TRBD2 (5 bases each). The CDR3 consists of 14 residues. Trimming cost V 4 bases and J 4 bases, with 14 bases left between them. CDR3 sequence (DNA): TGTGCCAGCAGTTCTGACAGTAGCGAGTACGAGCAGTACTTC. Encoded protein: CASSSDSSEYEQYF.

This clonotype appeared many times. The chain uses TRBV5-1 and TRBJ1-5; 8 nucleotides line up with TRBD1. This CDR3 comprises 15 residues. With V trimmed by 0 bases and J by 7 bases, 6 bases remained unmatched. Germline V gene lookup returns CDR1 SGHRS and CDR2 YFSETQ. This CDR3 is CASSLDATGAQPQHF. CDR3 coding DNA: TGCGCCAGCAGCTTGGACGCGACAGGGGCCCAGCCCCAGCATTTT.

This chain links TRBV7-9 with TRBJ1-3, with D uncertain. V shed 5 bases and J shed 4 bases, with 6 bases lying between them. Germline V gene lookup returns CDR1 SEHNR and CDR2 FQNEAQ (reference sequence). This CDR3 comprises 12 residues. The CDR3 DNA is TGTGCCAGCAGCCCTCAGGGAAACACCATATATTTT. This encodes CASSPQGNTIYF.

In its sample, this clonotype was seen many times. The rearrangement links TRBV29-1 to TRBJ1-1; possibly TRBD1 for D (6 bases). Trimming cost V 5 bases and J 5 bases, with 18 bases left between them. Germline V CDR1 and CDR2: SQVTM, ANQGSEA. The CDR3 extends over 14 amino acids. CDR3 region: CSVFIGTGRTEAFF. CDR3 sequence (DNA): TGCAGCGTTTTCATCGGCACAGGGAGAACTGAAGCTTTCTTT.

This clonotype was observed many times. The chain links TRBV27 to TRBJ2-6, with D possibly being TRBD1 (6 bases). The V end lost 4 bases, the J end lost 3 bases, and 19 bases lay between the germline ends. This CDR3 is 18 amino acids long. Germline CDR1 MNHEY, CDR2 SMNVEV (reference sequence). The CDR3 nucleotides are TGTGCCAGCAGTTCGATGACAGGTTCTATGGTTGGGGCCAACGTCCTGACTTTC. Protein product: CASSSMTGSMVGANVLTF.

This clonotype has a handful of counts. A much larger clonotype is one base distant, so this may be a read error. The V call is TRBV20-1, the J call TRBJ2-5; D is unclear. The CDR3 has 13 amino acids. The germline CDR1 and CDR2 sequences are DFQATT and SNEGSKA (reference sequence). CDR3 sequence reads: CGAELGREETQYF. Here the CDR3 DNA reads TGCGGCGCCGAGCTAGGACGGGAAGAGACCCAGTACTTC.

As regards this clonotype: A read error likely explains this, since a far larger clone differs by one base. The chain is built from TRBV9 and TRBJ1-1; weak D call: TRBD1 (6 bases). The germline CDR1 and CDR2 sequences are SGDLS and YYNGEE. This CDR3 has 15 residues. CDR3 nucleotides: TGTGCCAGCAGCTGGAGCTCAGGGGTGAAGACTGAAGCTTTCTTT. Translating gives CASSWSSGVKTEAFF.

Ten or more counts support this clonotype. The genes are TRBV24-1 and TRBJ1-2; maybe TRBD1 (6 bases). The CDR3 has 14 amino acids. Per germline, CDR1 KGHDR and CDR2 SFDVKD. Trimming pared 4 bases from V and 6 bases from J, leaving 14 bases between. DNA for the CDR3: TGTGCCACCAGTGACCTGACTACAGGGAATGGCTACACCTTC. Amino acid sequence: CATSDLTTGNGYTF.

This clonotype appeared many times. This chain joins TRBV6-1 and TRBJ1-4, with D uncertain. V was shortened by 5 bases and J by 6 bases, with 16 bases between the two germline ends. There are 15 residues in the CDR3. Germline assignment: CDR1 MNHNS and CDR2 SASEGT. The CDR3 reads CASSLRERSYEKLFF. Here the CDR3 DNA reads TGTGCCAGCAGTCTCCGAGAGCGGTCCTATGAAAAACTGTTTTTT.

The chain combines TRBV4-3 with TRBJ2-1; TRBD2 agrees at 9 bases. Germline V lookup: CDR1 LGHNA, CDR2 YSLEER. The CDR3 runs 17 residues. V lost 0 bases to trimming and J lost 4 bases; unmatched junction nucleotides: 7. CDR3 sequence reads: CASSQDPAREGYNEQFF. CDR3 coding DNA: TGCGCCAGCAGCCAAGATCCGGCGCGGGAGGGGTACAATGAGCAGTTCTTC.

The chain carries TRBV19 and TRBJ2-1; 10 bases are shared with TRBD1. Trimming cost V 7 bases and J 3 bases; bases outside gene matches: 6. This CDR3 comprises 15 residues. Germline V CDR1 and CDR2: LNHDA, SQIVND (reference sequence). The CDR3, as DNA: TGTGCCAGTACCAGACAGGGGGCTGTCTACAATGAGCAGTTCTTC. It is translated as CASTRQGAVYNEQFF.

This clonotype was counted ten times or more. The gene calls are TRBV3-1 and TRBJ2-3; D call uncertain. This CDR3 has 12 amino acids. V was cut by 0 bases and J by 6 bases, with 4 bases left in between. Germline-derived CDR1 and CDR2 are LGHDT and YNNKEL (reference sequence). CDR3: CASSQEGDTQYF. DNA for the CDR3: TGTGCCAGCAGCCAAGAAGGGGATACGCAGTATTTT.

CDR3 protein: CASKKPGQGAGYTF. In nucleotides, the CDR3 is TGTGCCAGCAAGAAACCGGGACAGGGGGCTGGCTACACCTTC. This chain uses TRBV25-1 with TRBJ1-2, with 12 bases fitting TRBD1. With 7 bases clipped from V and 7 bases from J, the junction kept 7 bases outside the gene matches. Germline-derived CDR1 and CDR2 are MGHDK and SYGVNS. The CDR3 is made up of 14 amino acids.

This clonotype was detected only a few times. The rearrangement links TRBV2 to TRBJ2-7; maybe TRBD2 (5 bases). CDR1 is SNHLY, CDR2 FYNNEI, per germline. There are 15 residues in the CDR3. Trimming took 2 bases from V and 1 from J, leaving 12 bases between them. The CDR3 DNA is TGTGCCAGCAGTGAACGGGGTAGTCTGTCCTACGAGCAGTACTTC. As protein: CASSERGSLSYEQYF.

This clonotype was counted ten times or more. The CDR3 DNA follows: TGCGCCAGCCGCACAGGGGCTTCGAACACTGAAGCTTTCTTT. It is translated as CASRTGASNTEAFF. The chain recombines TRBV5-1 with TRBJ1-1, with 7 bases matching TRBD1. CDR3 length: 14 residues. Unmatched junction bases numbered 7, after V lost 7 bases and J lost 1 base. Per the germline V gene, CDR1 is SGHRS and CDR2 is YFSETQ. The whole variable domain, remainder taken from reference TRBV5-1 and TRBJ1-1, is KAGVTQTPRYLIKTRGQQVTLSCSPISGHRSVSWYQQTPGQGLQFLFEYFSETQRNKGNFPGRFSGRQFSNSRSEMNVSTLELGDSALYLCASRTGASNTEAFFGQGTRLTVV.

The chain is built from TRBV12-3 or TRBV12-4 and TRBJ1-2; TRBD1 might be the D (5 bases). The CDR3 extends over 14 amino acids. The V end was cut by 2 bases, the J end by 6 bases, with 13 bases between. The DNA of the CDR3 is TGTGCCAGCAGTTTAAATGTTGGGGGTGATGGCTACACCTTC. It encodes CASSLNVGGDGYTF.

As concerns this clonotype: This may be a read error, as it is one base from a much larger clone. The chain employs TRBV6-2 or TRBV6-3 and TRBJ2-1, with unresolved D. V was pared by 6 bases and J by 5 bases, with 2 bases between. This CDR3 has 10 residues. Per the germline V gene, CDR1 is MNHEY and CDR2 is SVGEGT. The CDR3 sequence: CASSDNEQFF. CDR3 nucleotide sequence: TGTGCCAGCAGCGACAATGAGCAGTTCTTC.

Ten or more counts support this clonotype. V gene TRBV11-2 combines with J gene TRBJ2-7; D gene uncertain. Germline CDR1 is SGHAT and CDR2 is FQNNGV. The CDR3 runs to 12 residues. Trimming took 5 bases from V and 3 from J, leaving 8 bases between them. The DNA for the CDR3 is TGTGCCAGCAGCCCGAATTACTACGAGCAGTACTTC. It specifies CASSPNYYEQYF.

This chain uses TRBV6-1 with TRBJ2-5; 12 bases agree with TRBD2. V was clipped by 5 bases and J by 1 base; unmatched bases: 5. This CDR3 has 16 residues. Germline values: CDR1 MNHNS, CDR2 SASEGT. CDR3 protein: CASSPRGLAGQETQYF. CDR3 DNA: TGTGCCAGCAGTCCCCGGGGACTAGCGGGCCAAGAGACCCAGTACTTC.

This clonotype appeared many times. The rearrangement uses TRBV20-1 and TRBJ1-5, with D hard to call. Trimming removed 3 bases from V and 1 base from J, with 19 bases in between. CDR1 and CDR2 from the germline V gene are DFQATT and SNEGSKA (reference sequence). The CDR3 is made up of 17 amino acids. CDR3 DNA sequence: TGCAGTGCTAGTTTCGGCCCGGTTAGTCGGAGCAATCAGCCCCAGCATTTT. It specifies CSASFGPVSRSNQPQHF.

With respect to this clonotype: Its ends do not fully match the called genes, so a read error is possible. The chain is built from TRBV29-1 and TRBJ2-1, with 7 bases aligning to TRBD1. Germline-derived CDR1 and CDR2 are SQVTM and ANQGSEA. The CDR3 consists of 14 residues. The CDR3 region has the DNA TGCAGCGTTGAAGCAGGGGGAGACTACAGTGAGCAGTTCTTC. Translating it yields CSVEAGGDYSEQFF.

Many counts were recorded for this clonotype. The V call is TRBV28, the J call TRBJ2-7, with 7 nucleotides matching TRBD2. With V trimmed by 5 bases and J by 4 bases, 11 bases remained unmatched. The germline CDR1 and CDR2 sequences are MDHEN and SYDVKM. This CDR3 contains 15 residues. The chain's CDR3 is CASSRGLPFIYEQYF. The CDR3 region has the DNA TGTGCCAGCAGTAGGGGACTACCCTTTATTTACGAGCAGTACTTC.